One sample yielded the 17 T cell receptor beta chains listed below, sequenced in a study of cytomegalovirus exposure and HLA in healthy donors. The PCR used 60 Vbeta and 13 Jbeta primers. The repertoire was sequenced with immunoSEQ multiplex PCR; TCRdb's copy has only in-frame clones and lacks some. The sample yields about 280,000 clones, approximately 90% seen once. Sequencing input: PBMCs. Every receptor here comes from a woman between 18 and 29 years old in good health and CMV-seronegative.

The chain combines TRBV2 with TRBJ2-3; tentatively, D is TRBD2 (6 bases). This CDR3 has 14 amino acids. V lost 6 bases to trimming and J lost 14 bases, with 24 bases between them. Germline V gene data show CDR1 as SNHLY and CDR2 as FYNNEI. CDR3 in amino acids: CASRDQLSGRVPYF. The CDR3 DNA is TGTGCCAGCAGGGACCAACTTAGCGGTCGGGTTCCGTATTTT.

This chain uses TRBV6-1 with TRBJ2-7, with a weak D call TRBD2 (5 bases). The germline V gene has CDR1 MNHNS and CDR2 SASEGT. This CDR3 is 13 amino acids long. Trimming pared 5 bases from V and 6 bases from J, leaving 14 bases between. CDR3 loop: CASSLRSEGEQYF. As DNA, the CDR3 is TGTGCCAGCAGTTTGAGATCTGAGGGCGAGCAGTACTTC.

The chain uses TRBV7-2 and TRBJ2-5; 10 bases agree with TRBD2. CDR1 and CDR2 (germline): SGHTA, FQGNSA. The CDR3 is 16 residues long. The V gene end was trimmed by 2 bases and the J gene end by 5 bases; junction bases not matched to a gene: 8. The chain's CDR3 is CASSLFLGLASETQYF. DNA of the CDR3: TGTGCCAGCAGCTTATTCTTGGGACTAGCGAGTGAGACCCAGTACTTC. Combining the CDR3 with reference TRBV7-2 and TRBJ2-5 gives the whole variable domain GAGVSQSPSNKVTEKGKDVELRCDPISGHTALYWYRQSLGQGLEFLIYFQGNSAPDKSGLPSDRFSAERTGGSVSTLTIQRTQQEDSAVYLCASSLFLGLASETQYFGPGTRLLVL.

The rearrangement uses TRBV30 and TRBJ1-2; no clear D gene. The length of the CDR3 is 11 residues. CDR1 and CDR2 (germline): GTSNPN, SVGIG (reference sequence). Trimming removed 1 base at V and 8 bases at J, with 8 bases between. The CDR3 nucleotides read TGTGCCTGGAGTGGAACCTACGGCTACACCTTC. It encodes CAWSGTYGYTF. Using reference TRBV30 and TRBJ1-2 for the parts outside the CDR3, the full variable domain is SQTIHQWPATLVQPVGSPLSLECTVEGTSNPNLYWYRQAAGRGLQLLFYSVGIGQISSEVPQNLSASRPQDRQFILSSKKLLLSDSGFYLCAWSGTYGYTFGSGTRLTVV.

The chain is built from TRBV7-2 and TRBJ1-4; TRBD1 is a possible D gene (5 bases). The CDR3 loop spans 15 amino acids. V lost 6 bases to trimming and J lost 8 bases, with 19 bases between them. Germline CDR1 and CDR2: SGHTA and FQGNSA. The DNA for the CDR3 is TGTGCCAGCAGTGTAAATCCAGGGTCGCGGGAAAAACTGTTTTTT. This gives the protein CASSVNPGSREKLFF.

The CDR3 sequence: CASSHTTAGSYNEQFF. The CDR3 region has the DNA TGTGCCAGCAGTCATACGACTGCCGGCTCCTACAATGAGCAGTTCTTC. The V and J genes are TRBV2 and TRBJ2-1; D gene ambiguous. With 5 bases removed from V and 0 bases from J, the gap between germline ends came to 14 bases. CDR3 size: 16 residues. Germline V lookup: CDR1 SNHLY, CDR2 FYNNEI.

This clone was seen only once. The chain uses TRBV11-2 and TRBJ2-7; TRBD2 matches 8 bases. Losses at the gene ends were 5 bases for V and 0 bases for J; bases not matched to a gene: 12. This CDR3 contains 17 residues. Germline loops: CDR1 SGHAT, CDR2 FQNNGV. The DNA for the CDR3 is TGTGCCAGCAGCATTAGGTTGACCAGCGGGGGCTCCTACGAGCAGTACTTC. It encodes CASSIRLTSGGSYEQYF. The entire variable domain, with the rest obtained from reference TRBV11-2 and TRBJ2-7, is as follows: EAGVAQSPRYKIIEKRQSVAFWCNPISGHATLYWYQQILGQGPKLLIQFQNNGVVDDSQLPKDRFSAERLKGVDSTLKIQPAKLEDSAVYLCASSIRLTSGGSYEQYFGPGTRLTVT.

This clone was detected once. The chain links TRBV30 to TRBJ1-5, with no clear D. The CDR3 contains 15 residues. V shed 3 bases and J shed 0 bases, with 12 bases lying between them. Per the germline V gene, CDR1 is GTSNPN and CDR2 is SVGIG (reference sequence). The CDR3 sequence is CAWSPDTISNQPQHF. DNA of the CDR3: TGTGCCTGGAGCCCAGACACCATTAGCAATCAGCCCCAGCATTTT.

V is TRBV27 and J is TRBJ1-6; no reliable D call. From germline, CDR1 is MNHEY and CDR2 SMNVEV (reference sequence). Trimming stripped 7 bases from V and 6 bases from J, with 4 bases between. This CDR3 has 11 amino acids. The chain's CDR3 is CASTSNSPLHF. CDR3 nucleotides: TGTGCCAGCACTTCTAATTCACCCCTCCACTTT.

In nucleotides, the CDR3 is TGTGCCAGCAGCCGAGGGACAGGGTACAGCTATGGCTACACCTTC. It encodes CASSRGTGYSYGYTF. The chain has TRBV11-2 and TRBJ1-2, with 9 bases matching TRBD1. CDR1 and CDR2 from the germline V gene are SGHAT and FQNNGV. The J segment lost 4 bases and the V segment lost 5 bases, leaving 8 bases of the junction unmatched. The CDR3 covers 15 residues.

The CDR3 nucleotides are TGTGCCTGGAGTCCCCGGGCCGACAGGGGCTATCAGCCCCAGCATTTT. It translates to CAWSPRADRGYQPQHF. V usage is TRBV30 and J usage is TRBJ1-5, with 8 nucleotides matching TRBD1. Germline CDR1 is GTSNPN and CDR2 is SVGIG (reference sequence). V shed 2 bases, J shed 5 bases, and the junction held 11 bases outside the gene matches. CDR3 length equals 16 residues.

This clone came up once. The chain couples TRBV19 to TRBJ1-4; D is ambiguous. The CDR3 consists of 15 residues. Germline V lookup: CDR1 LNHDA, CDR2 SQIVND (reference sequence). V was trimmed by 9 bases and J by 0 bases, leaving 14 bases between them. The CDR3 protein is CASQLTSATNEKLFF. DNA for the CDR3: TGTGCCAGCCAACTAACGAGTGCAACTAATGAAAAACTGTTTTTT.

This sequence joins TRBV6-5 and TRBJ1-2; weak D call: TRBD1 (5 bases). CDR1 is MNHEY, CDR2 SVGAGI, per germline. The CDR3 has 13 residues. Trimming cost V 10 bases and J 8 bases, with 20 bases left between them. The DNA for the CDR3 is TGTGCCACCAACCCGGGGGGGTTAGGGGGCTACACCTTC. Translation: CATNPGGLGGYTF.

V and J are TRBV7-9 and TRBJ2-7; D not certain. This CDR3 is 14 amino acids long. Trimming cost V 5 bases and J 0 bases, with 11 bases left between them. Germline CDR1 reads SEHNR; CDR2 reads FQNEAQ (reference sequence). The CDR3 coding sequence is TGTGCCAGCAGCCAGAGCGTAGGCTCCTACGAGCAGTACTTC. This encodes CASSQSVGSYEQYF. The full variable domain, completed using reference TRBV7-9 and TRBJ2-7, is DTGVSQNPRHKITKRGQNVTFRCDPISEHNRLYWYRQTLGQGPEFLTYFQNEAQLEKSRLLSDRFSAERPKGSFSTLEIQRTEQGDSAMYLCASSQSVGSYEQYFGPGTRLTVT.

This clone was recorded only once. This chain uses TRBV6-1 with TRBJ2-7; D is undetermined. The germline gives CDR1 MNHNS, CDR2 SASEGT. The CDR3 has 12 residues. Between the trimmed V and J ends, which lost 1 base and 7 bases, there was a span of 8 bases. CDR3 sequence: CASSEGSVEQYF. The CDR3 DNA reads TGTGCCAGCAGTGAAGGGTCGGTTGAGCAGTACTTC.

V and J are TRBV30 and TRBJ2-7; 7 nucleotides match TRBD2. Looked up from germline, CDR1 is GTSNPN and CDR2 is SVGIG (reference sequence). V lost 0 bases to trimming and J lost 0 bases; unmatched junction nucleotides: 5. The CDR3 is made up of 15 amino acids. CDR3 DNA sequence: TGTGCCTGGAGTGTAGCGGGGACCAGCTCCTACGAGCAGTACTTC. Protein: CAWSVAGTSSYEQYF. The full variable domain, completed using reference TRBV30 and TRBJ2-7, is SQTIHQWPATLVQPVGSPLSLECTVEGTSNPNLYWYRQAAGRGLQLLFYSVGIGQISSEVPQNLSASRPQDRQFILSSKKLLLSDSGFYLCAWSVAGTSSYEQYFGPGTRLTVT.

The chain has TRBV6-1 and TRBJ2-1; TRBD2 aligns across 7 bases. The CDR3 is made up of 15 amino acids. Germline values: CDR1 MNHNS, CDR2 SASEGT. V lost 4 bases and J lost 0; bases outside the gene matches: 3. CDR3 in amino acids: CASSATSSSYNEQFF. The CDR3 bases are TGTGCCAGCAGTGCGACTAGCAGCTCCTACAATGAGCAGTTCTTC.